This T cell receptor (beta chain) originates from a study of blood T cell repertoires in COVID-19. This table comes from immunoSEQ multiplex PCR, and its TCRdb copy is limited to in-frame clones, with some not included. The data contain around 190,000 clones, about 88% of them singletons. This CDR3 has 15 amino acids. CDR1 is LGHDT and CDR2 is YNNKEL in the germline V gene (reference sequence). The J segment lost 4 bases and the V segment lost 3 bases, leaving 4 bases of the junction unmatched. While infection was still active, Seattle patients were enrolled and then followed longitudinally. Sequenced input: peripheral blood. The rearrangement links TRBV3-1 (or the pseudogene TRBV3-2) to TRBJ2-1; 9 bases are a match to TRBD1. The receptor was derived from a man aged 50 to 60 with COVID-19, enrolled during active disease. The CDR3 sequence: CASSHPGQGYNEQFF. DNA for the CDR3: TGTGCCAGCAGCCACCCAGGACAGGGGTACAATGAGCAGTTCTTC.